A single sample gave rise to the 5 T cell receptor beta chains below, sequenced in a study of T cells in localized non-small cell lung cancer. Sequenced by immunoSEQ multiplex PCR; TCRdb stores in-frame clones only, minus some. The sample lists about 52,000 clones, around 87% seen once, with less than 20% in the top ten. Sequencing was performed on PBMCs, taken before any cancer treatment. Every receptor here comes from a female donor with stage II lung adenocarcinoma.

As to this clone: Other DNA sequences of this sample code for an identical CDR3. The V and J genes are TRBV27 and TRBJ2-7, with D possibly being TRBD1 or TRBD2 (5 bases each). V was clipped by 5 bases and J by 5 bases, with 7 bases between them. The CDR3 loop spans 11 amino acids. Germline CDR1 is MNHEY and CDR2 is SMNVEV (reference sequence). The CDR3 bases are TGTGCCAGCAGTCGAGGGGACGAGCAGTACTTC. It encodes CASSRGDEQYF.

The chain couples TRBV25-1 to TRBJ1-4; the D is unclear. The CDR3 is made up of 13 amino acids. Germline assignment: CDR1 MGHDK and CDR2 SYGVNS. Trimming removed 8 bases at V and 6 bases at J, with 13 bases between. The CDR3 sequence is CASSRQVDEKLFF. In nucleotides, the CDR3 is TGTGCCAGCTCAAGACAAGTTGATGAAAAACTGTTTTTT.

The chain recombines TRBV5-1 with TRBJ1-1; possibly TRBD1 for D (5 bases). This CDR3 comprises 17 residues. V was shortened by 0 bases and J by 0 bases, with 15 bases between the two germline ends. CDR1 is SGHRS and CDR2 is YFSETQ in the germline V gene. CDR3 amino acids: CASSLGQTGRMNTEAFF. In nucleotides, the CDR3 is TGCGCCAGCAGCTTGGGCCAGACGGGACGGATGAACACTGAAGCTTTCTTT. The full variable domain, with the rest looked up from reference TRBV5-1 and TRBJ1-1, is KAGVTQTPRYLIKTRGQQVTLSCSPISGHRSVSWYQQTPGQGLQFLFEYFSETQRNKGNFPGRFSGRQFSNSRSEMNVSTLELGDSALYLCASSLGQTGRMNTEAFFGQGTRLTVV.

The gene calls are TRBV5-6 and TRBJ2-7; 9 positions match TRBD1. V was pared by 5 bases and J by 2 bases, with 8 bases of the junction left unmatched. Germline V gives CDR1 SGHDT, CDR2 YYEEEE. The CDR3 is 15 residues long. CDR3 residues: CASSPGQGPAYEQYF. The CDR3 region has the DNA TGTGCCAGCAGTCCCGGACAGGGGCCAGCCTACGAGCAGTACTTC.

This clone is a singleton in its sample. This rearrangement joins TRBV5-4 to TRBJ2-7; 11 bases match TRBD2. Germline assignment: CDR1 SGHNT and CDR2 YYREEE (reference sequence). The CDR3 has 17 amino acids. The ends lost 0 bases at V and 0 bases at J; junction bases unmatched: 5. The CDR3 loop reads CASSLGRLAGSSYEQYF. CDR3 DNA: TGTGCCAGCAGCTTGGGAAGACTAGCGGGGAGCTCCTACGAGCAGTACTTC.